The entry below describes one TCR beta chain. As processed by the authors: Using reference gene primer amplification, nucleated cell counts were estimated. Method: immunoSEQ multiplex PCR; TCRdb's copy keeps in-frame clones and lacks some. That table gives V, J and clone size, and the DNA gave D and trimming. The sample lists 150,000 to 200,000 clones, about 90% seen once, with 10% to 11% in the top ten. The Seattle patients, enrolled during active infection, were followed longitudinally. The CDR3 runs 14 residues. Germline CDR1 is SQVTM and CDR2 is ANQGSEA. Trimming stripped 4 bases from V and 5 bases from J, with 15 bases between. This specimen comes from a study of blood T cell repertoires in COVID-19. As for the study in general: The origin of the acute and convalescent COVID-19 samples was the United States, Italy and Spain. Nucleic acid was either cDNA or gDNA, and it came from T cells, B-cell-depleted T cells, or PBMCs.

The rearrangement uses TRBV29-1 and TRBJ2-1; maybe TRBD2 (6 bases). Sequencing used peripheral blood. This clonotype was sampled from a woman aged 55-69 years with COVID-19, enrolled during active disease. The CDR3 DNA reads TGCAGCGTTGTGCCGGGAGCGGCCCACAATGAGCAGTTCTTC. Residues: CSVVPGAAHNEQFF.